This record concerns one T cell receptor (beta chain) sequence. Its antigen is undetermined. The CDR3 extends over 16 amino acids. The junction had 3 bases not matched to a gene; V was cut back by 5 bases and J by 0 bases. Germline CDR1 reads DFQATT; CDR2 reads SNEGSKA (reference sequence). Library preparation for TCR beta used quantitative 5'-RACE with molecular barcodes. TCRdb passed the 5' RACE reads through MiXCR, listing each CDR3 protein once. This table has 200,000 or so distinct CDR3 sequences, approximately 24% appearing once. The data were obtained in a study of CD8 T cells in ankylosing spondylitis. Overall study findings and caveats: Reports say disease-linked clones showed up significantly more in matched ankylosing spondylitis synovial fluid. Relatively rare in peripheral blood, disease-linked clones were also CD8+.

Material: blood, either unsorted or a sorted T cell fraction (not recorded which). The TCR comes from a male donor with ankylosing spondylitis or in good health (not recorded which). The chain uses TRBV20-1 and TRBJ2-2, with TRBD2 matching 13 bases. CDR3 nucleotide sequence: TGCAGTGCTTCCGGGACTAGCGGGACGAACACCGGGGAGCTGTTTTTT. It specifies CSASGTSGTNTGELFF.